The T cell receptor (beta chain) described here comes from a study of beta chain features in type 1 diabetes. Remarks on this clone: What it binds is unknown.

Sequencing targeted expressed TCRB transcripts, as all isolated RNA had been reverse transcribed. TCRdb keeps only in-frame clones here, not all; method: immunoSEQ multiplex PCR. This table holds some 190,000 clones, 7.8% found once. Study outcomes and limitations: The question left open here concerned HLA type influencing TCRB rearrangement. Patients and controls would share equally any PCR tilt toward shorter templates. TCRB CDR3s were moderately but significantly shorter in Type 1 diabetes patients in all four CD4+ subsets. In type 1 diabetes patients, VDJ junctions had fewer insertions; deletions at these junctions were more frequent.

Sorted populations were all over 95% pure. The TCR comes from a woman aged 40-49 years with type 1 diabetes. Sequencing used central memory CD4+ T cells from blood.

The CDR3 is CAWSVFTSGSRGNEQFF. As DNA, the CDR3 is TGTGCCTGGAGTGTCTTTACTAGCGGGAGTAGGGGCAATGAGCAGTTCTTC. The chain combines TRBV30 with TRBJ2-1; 11 nucleotides line up with TRBD2. V lost 0 bases to trimming and J lost 6 bases; unmatched junction nucleotides: 10. The CDR3 covers 17 residues. Germline-derived CDR1 and CDR2 are GTSNPN and SVGIG (reference sequence).